The TCR beta chain under discussion was sequenced for a study of blood T cell repertoires in COVID-19. Study-level background: Sites across the United States, Italy and Spain contributed samples from acute and convalescent COVID-19. PBMCs, B-cell-depleted T cells, or T cells provided the cDNA or gDNA that made up the material.

In the original analysis: Quantification of nucleated cells was approximated via reference gene primer amplification. Repertoires were generated with immunoSEQ multiplex PCR, while TCRdb's copy carries only in-frame clones and drops some. The V and J calls and clone size are taken from that table; D and trimming were inferred from the DNA. The sample lists some 200,000 clones; 70% to 90% were seen once. V dropped 3 bases and J dropped 6; count of bases not matched to a gene: 8. Germline loops: CDR1 SEHNR, CDR2 FQNEAQ (reference sequence). The CDR3 is made up of 14 amino acids. The TCR sequence derives from a woman older than 75 with acute or convalescent COVID-19. The chain couples TRBV7-9 to TRBJ2-7, with 7 bases aligning to TRBD1. The specimen sequenced was peripheral blood. The CDR3, as DNA: TGTGCCAGCAGCTTCGGCCAGGGGGAAGGCGAGCAGTACTTC. Translation gives CASSFGQGEGEQYF.